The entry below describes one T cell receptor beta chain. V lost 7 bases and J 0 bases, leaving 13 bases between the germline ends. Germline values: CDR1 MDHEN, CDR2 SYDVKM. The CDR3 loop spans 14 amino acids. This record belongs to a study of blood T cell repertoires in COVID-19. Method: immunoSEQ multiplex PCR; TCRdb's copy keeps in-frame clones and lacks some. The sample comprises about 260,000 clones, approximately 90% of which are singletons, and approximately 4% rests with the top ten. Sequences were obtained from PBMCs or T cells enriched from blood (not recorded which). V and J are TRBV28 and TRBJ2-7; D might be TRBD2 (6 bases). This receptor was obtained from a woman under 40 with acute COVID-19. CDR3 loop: CASTSGDNSYEQYF. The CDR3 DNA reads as TGTGCCAGCACGTCGGGGGATAACTCCTACGAGCAGTACTTC.